Below are 30 T cell receptor beta chains sequenced from a single sample in a study of cytomegalovirus exposure and HLA in healthy donors. Researchers ran the PCR with 60 Vbeta and 13 Jbeta primers. Produced via immunoSEQ multiplex PCR; TCRdb's table is partial and in-frame only. The sample records roughly 120,000 clones, about 80% being singletons. Sequenced sample: PBMCs. The origin of the receptors is a man younger than 40 in good health and CMV-seropositive.

This chain connects TRBV11-2 to TRBJ1-1, with D unresolved. Germline V gene sequence: CDR1 SGHAT, CDR2 FQNNGV. The CDR3 has 15 amino acids. Trimming took off 5 bases at V and 0 bases at J, with 13 bases between the two ends. The CDR3 nucleotides read TGTGCCAGCAGCGTAGCACAGCGGATGAACACTGAAGCTTTCTTT. Translated, it gives CASSVAQRMNTEAFF. The whole variable domain, remainder taken from reference TRBV11-2 and TRBJ1-1, is EAGVAQSPRYKIIEKRQSVAFWCNPISGHATLYWYQQILGQGPKLLIQFQNNGVVDDSQLPKDRFSAERLKGVDSTLKIQPAKLEDSAVYLCASSVAQRMNTEAFFGQGTRLTVV.

The chain uses TRBV4-3 and TRBJ2-5, with 9 nucleotides matching TRBD1. The V segment lost 5 bases and the J segment 7 bases; nucleotides outside the gene matches: 8. This CDR3 region has 14 residues. The germline V gene has CDR1 LGHNA and CDR2 YSLEER. The CDR3 region is CASSGNPGQGTQYF. In nucleotides, the CDR3 is TGCGCCAGCAGCGGAAATCCGGGACAGGGGACCCAGTACTTC.

The genes are TRBV5-1 and TRBJ2-5; TRBD2 matches 9 bases. The CDR3 extends over 16 amino acids. The J segment lost 1 base and the V segment lost 4 bases, leaving 8 bases of the junction unmatched. The germline CDR1 and CDR2 sequences are SGHRS and YFSETQ. The CDR3 loop is CASSPGTSYSQETQYF. The CDR3 DNA sequence: TGCGCCAGCAGCCCAGGGACTAGCTACTCCCAAGAGACCCAGTACTTC.

The CDR3 coding sequence is TGTGCCAGCAGCCTACAGGGGGCGATCAATCAGCCCCAGCATTTT. It specifies CASSLQGAINQPQHF. The chain combines TRBV7-2 with TRBJ1-5, with 9 bases that match TRBD1. The CDR3 sequence is 15 residues long. Germline CDR1 SGHTA, CDR2 FQGNSA. V shed 5 bases, J shed 3 bases, and the junction held 5 bases outside the gene matches.

The CDR3 sequence: CASSSVGQSVYEQYF. Written as DNA, the CDR3 is TGCGCCAGCAGCTCCGTAGGACAGTCAGTCTACGAGCAGTACTTC. V gene TRBV5-1 combines with J gene TRBJ2-7, with D possibly matching TRBD1 (6 bases). With 3 bases removed from V and 3 bases from J, the gap between germline ends came to 16 bases. Germline CDR1 and CDR2: SGHRS and YFSETQ. CDR3 length equals 15 residues.

The chain uses TRBV6-6 and TRBJ2-4, with TRBD1 identical over 9 bases. Unmatched junction bases numbered 6, after V lost 6 bases and J lost 12 bases. Germline-derived CDR1 and CDR2 are MNHNY and SVGAGI (reference sequence). CDR3 size: 12 residues. The CDR3 spells CASSQQGATQYF. The CDR3 DNA reads as TGTGCCAGCAGCCAACAGGGGGCCACTCAGTACTTC.

This clone was seen more than once but under ten times. In the same sample, other DNA sequences code for this CDR3. The genes are TRBV6-5 and TRBJ2-7; no clear D gene. V was clipped by 2 bases and J by 0 bases, with 11 bases between them. The CDR3 consists of 15 residues. Germline V gene data show CDR1 as MNHEY and CDR2 as SVGAGI. The CDR3 loop is CASSYSLDSSYEQYF. CDR3 DNA sequence: TGTGCCAGCAGTTACAGTCTAGATAGCTCCTACGAGCAGTACTTC.

This chain joins TRBV2 and TRBJ2-3, with 11 positions matching TRBD2. The J segment lost 4 bases and the V segment lost 7 bases, leaving 7 bases of the junction unmatched. This CDR3 contains 15 residues. From germline, CDR1 is SNHLY and CDR2 FYNNEI. The CDR3 region has the DNA TGTGCCAGCATCCCGGGACTAGCGGACTCAGATACGCAGTATTTT. The encoded protein is CASIPGLADSDTQYF.

The chain recombines TRBV4-1 with TRBJ1-5; no clear D. Per germline, CDR1 MGHRA and CDR2 YSYEKL. This CDR3 has 15 amino acids. V lost 0 bases, J lost 3 bases, and 9 bases lay in between. CDR3 sequence (DNA): TGCGCCAGCAGCCAAGATGGGAGACACAATCAGCCCCAGCATTTT. Translating it yields CASSQDGRHNQPQHF.

In its sample, this clone was seen a few times. The chain employs TRBV6-6 and TRBJ2-5; D not resolved. V dropped 2 bases and J dropped 5 bases, with 12 bases sitting between them. The CDR3 sequence is 14 residues long. CDR1 is MNHNY, CDR2 SVGAGI, per germline (reference sequence). CDR3 protein: CASSYAGFGETQYF. CDR3 bases: TGTGCCAGCAGTTACGCCGGGTTCGGGGAGACCCAGTACTTC.

The rearrangement joins TRBV5-6 to TRBJ1-2; D uncertain. The V end was cut by 0 bases, the J end by 3 bases, with 18 bases between. The CDR3 is 17 residues long. Looked up from germline, CDR1 is SGHDT and CDR2 is YYEEEE. CDR3 in amino acids: CASSLVGESHYYYGYTF. In DNA, the CDR3 is TGTGCCAGCAGCTTGGTTGGGGAGAGCCACTATTACTATGGCTACACCTTC.

V usage is TRBV7-9 and J usage is TRBJ1-4, with D possibly TRBD1 on 5 matching bases. The CDR3 totals 14 residues. The germline CDR1 and CDR2 sequences are SEHNR and FQNEAQ (reference sequence). Trimming left V 5 bases short and J 4 bases short, with 11 bases between. The DNA for the CDR3 is TGTGCCAGCAGCCAGGGAAGGGGTAATGAAAAACTGTTTTTT. The encoded protein is CASSQGRGNEKLFF.

This clone appeared a few times. This chain's CDR3 is CASSIAGAYNEQFF. The CDR3 region has the DNA TGTGCCAGTAGTATAGCGGGAGCTTACAATGAGCAGTTCTTC. V usage is TRBV19 and J usage is TRBJ2-1, with a tentative D call TRBD2 (6 bases). The CDR3 consists of 14 residues. V lost 1 base to trimming and J lost 4 bases, with 8 bases between them. Germline V gives CDR1 LNHDA, CDR2 SQIVND (reference sequence).

J is TRBJ2-7 and V is TRBV9; D unresolved. CDR1 and CDR2 from the germline V gene are SGDLS and YYNGEE. V was clipped by 3 bases and J by 6 bases, with 13 bases between them. The CDR3 has 13 residues. CDR3 residues: CASSASGEREQYF. The CDR3 nucleotides are TGTGCCAGCAGCGCGTCCGGTGAACGCGAGCAGTACTTC.

This clone has more than one count but fewer than ten. The rearrangement uses TRBV27 and TRBJ1-1, with D possibly matching TRBD1 (5 bases). Per germline, CDR1 MNHEY and CDR2 SMNVEV (reference sequence). CDR3 length equals 14 residues. V gave up 3 bases and J gave up 4 bases, with 12 bases separating them. The CDR3, as DNA: TGTGCCAGCAGTTTGGAGGGGCAGTCCACTGAAGCTTTCTTT. It is translated as CASSLEGQSTEAFF.

V gene TRBV10-2 combines with J gene TRBJ2-5, with TRBD2 identical over 10 bases. The CDR3 length is 15 residues. V shed 6 bases and J 5 bases; nucleotides not matched to a gene: 9. Germline lookup yields CDR1 WSHSY and CDR2 SAAADI. The CDR3: CASRASGGWGETQYF. CDR3 coding DNA: TGCGCCAGCAGGGCTAGCGGGGGATGGGGGGAGACCCAGTACTTC.

The rearrangement uses TRBV7-9 and TRBJ2-1; 11 bases map to TRBD2. CDR3 length: 14 residues. Trimming cost V 5 bases and J 10 bases; bases outside gene matches: 7. The germline V gene encodes CDR1 SEHNR and CDR2 FQNEAQ (reference sequence). Here the CDR3 DNA reads TGTGCCAGCAGCCCCGTGGTAGCGGGGGGGGAGCAGTTCTTC. It specifies CASSPVVAGGEQFF.

The chain joins TRBV5-1 to TRBJ2-2; D perhaps matches TRBD1 (5 bases). Trimming left V 0 bases short and J 0 bases short, with 9 bases between. This CDR3 region has 16 residues. Per germline, CDR1 SGHRS and CDR2 YFSETQ. CDR3 sequence (DNA): TGCGCCAGCAGCTTGGTGGGCAGGGCGAACACCGGGGAGCTGTTTTTT. Amino acid sequence: CASSLVGRANTGELFF.

V usage is TRBV19 and J usage is TRBJ2-7, with D uncertain. The CDR3 sequence is 16 residues long. CDR1 and CDR2 (germline): LNHDA, SQIVND (reference sequence). The germline V and J ends were trimmed by 0 bases and 2 bases, with 14 bases remaining between them. The CDR3 coding sequence is TGTGCCAGTAGTATAGACCCGGTTGAGATAGCCTACGAGCAGTACTTC. This encodes CASSIDPVEIAYEQYF.

This clone was observed a few times. The chain joins TRBV30 to TRBJ1-1; D remains ambiguous. The germline CDR1 and CDR2 sequences are GTSNPN and SVGIG (reference sequence). There are 11 residues in the CDR3. V lost 0 bases, J lost 7 bases, and 6 bases lay in between. The chain's CDR3 is CAWSVQSEAFF. The CDR3 DNA is TGTGCCTGGAGTGTACAGAGTGAAGCTTTCTTT.

The J gene is TRBJ2-1, the V gene TRBV9; D might be TRBD1 (6 bases). The CDR3 is 14 amino acids. Germline V CDR1 and CDR2: SGDLS, YYNGEE. Between the trimmed V and J ends, which lost 0 bases and 6 bases, there was a span of 10 bases. The CDR3 loop is CASSVATRGNEQFF. The CDR3 DNA is TGTGCCAGCAGCGTAGCTACCAGGGGCAATGAGCAGTTCTTC.

This rearrangement joins TRBV15 to TRBJ2-5, with D maybe TRBD2 (6 bases). The CDR3 length is 15 residues. The germline CDR1 and CDR2 sequences are LNHNV and YYDKDF (reference sequence). Trimming took 6 bases from V and 3 from J, leaving 17 bases between them. CDR3 sequence (DNA): TGTGCCACCAGGGAAGGGGTGGCGGGGAAAGAGACCCAGTACTTC. Its translation: CATREGVAGKETQYF.

A note on this clone: The junction departs from germline at one end; a sequencing error may be responsible. The chain recombines TRBV10-2 with TRBJ1-4; maybe TRBD1 (5 bases). CDR3 size: 12 residues. Germline values: CDR1 WSHSY, CDR2 SAAADI. This CDR3 is CASSESTGKVVF. CDR3 coding DNA: TGCGCCAGCAGTGAGTCCACAGGCAAGGTAGTCTTT.

This CDR3 reads CASRLTPGQGSTEAFF. The CDR3 DNA follows: TGCGCCAGCAGGCTAACCCCGGGACAGGGGAGCACTGAAGCTTTCTTT. The chain uses TRBV5-1 and TRBJ1-1, with TRBD1 matching 10 bases. CDR1 is SGHRS and CDR2 is YFSETQ in the germline V gene. CDR3 length equals 16 residues. The V gene end was trimmed by 5 bases and the J gene end by 4 bases; junction bases not matched to a gene: 11.

The gene calls are TRBV2 and TRBJ1-3; the D gene is possibly TRBD1 (5 bases). This CDR3 has 15 residues. Trimming pared 4 bases from V and 0 bases from J, leaving 10 bases between. Germline V CDR1 and CDR2: SNHLY, FYNNEI. CDR3 DNA sequence: TGTGCCAGCAGTGTACAGGCTTACTCTGGAAACACCATATATTTT. Its translation is CASSVQAYSGNTIYF.

J is TRBJ1-4 and V is TRBV18; maybe TRBD1 (5 bases). In germline, CDR1 is KGHSH, CDR2 LQKENI. The CDR3 spans 14 residues. V lost 4 bases and J 5 bases, leaving 11 bases between the germline ends. This CDR3 is CASSRERGNEKLFF. CDR3 bases: TGTGCCAGCTCACGAGAACGGGGGAATGAAAAACTGTTTTTT.

The CDR3 sequence is CASSVERSPGNEQFF. The CDR3, as DNA: TGTGCCAGCAGCGTAGAGAGGTCTCCAGGGAATGAGCAGTTCTTC. V and J are TRBV9 and TRBJ2-1, with D possibly TRBD1 on 5 matching bases. Trimming took off 0 bases at V and 7 bases at J, with 14 bases between the two ends. The CDR3 extends over 15 amino acids. Germline-derived CDR1 and CDR2 are SGDLS and YYNGEE.

J is TRBJ1-1 and V is TRBV28; unclear D gene. The CDR3 has 11 residues. The germline V gene has CDR1 MDHEN and CDR2 SYDVKM. V lost 4 bases and J 7 bases, leaving 7 bases between the germline ends. The CDR3 bases are TGTGCCAGCAGTTCCAGTTTTGAAGCTTTCTTT. As protein: CASSSSFEAFF.

J is TRBJ1-4 and V is TRBV28; the D is unclear. Germline values: CDR1 MDHEN, CDR2 SYDVKM. Trimming took 3 bases from V and 4 from J, leaving 6 bases between them. The CDR3 extends over 13 amino acids. CDR3: CASSFQNNEKLFF. CDR3 bases: TGTGCCAGCAGTTTCCAGAATAATGAAAAACTGTTTTTT.

V is TRBV7-3 and J is TRBJ2-7, with D possibly matching TRBD2 (6 bases). The CDR3 consists of 15 residues. V dropped 8 bases and J dropped 5 bases, with 22 bases sitting between them. The germline CDR1 and CDR2 sequences are SGHTA and FQGTGA. The CDR3 region is CASSRRPTSPDEQYF. CDR3 sequence (DNA): TGTGCCAGCTCCCGGCGACCGACTAGTCCCGACGAGCAGTACTTC.